The rows below give T cell receptor beta chains drawn from one sample of a study of blood T cell repertoires in COVID-19. Measured with immunoSEQ multiplex PCR; TCRdb has only the in-frame clones, and not every one. The table has roughly 130,000 clones, approximately 80% seen once. Material for sequencing was peripheral blood. These receptors came from a man aged 40-49 years with active or convalescent COVID-19. The CDR3 runs from the conserved cysteine through the conserved F or W.

>TRBJ2-5|TRBV21-1
CASSKVTEQETQYF
>TRBJ1-5|TRBV14
CASSHVAVPNQPQHF
>TRBJ2-1|TRBV27
CASSSRDRYNEQFF
>TRBJ2-3|TRBV5-1
CASSLGVAVDTQYF
>TRBJ2-3|TRBV6-5
CASKDSGTSTDTQYF
>TRBJ1-5|TRBV2
CASSENRGSNQPQHF
>TRBJ1-4|TRBV3-1/TRBV3-2
CASSRRRSREGEKLFF
>TRBJ2-7|TRBV6-5
CASNDRGAQYF
>TRBJ2-3|TRBV20-1
CSASISSTSTDTQYF
>TRBJ1-5|TRBV6-4
CASRLTGDSNQPQHF
>TRBJ1-1|TRBV11-3
CASSLVGGEAFF
>TRBJ2-5|TRBV7-6
CASSLASLAGVETQYF
>TRBJ2-5|TRBV5-1
CATSRGLQETQYF
>TRBJ2-7|TRBV14
CASSQAGVIHEQYF
>TRBJ1-2|TRBV6-5
CASSYSWQGKNYGYTF